This is a list of T cell receptor beta chains from one sample in a study of T cell clonotyping in hematopoietic cell transplantation. The repertoire was sequenced with immunoSEQ multiplex PCR; TCRdb's copy has only in-frame clones and lacks some. This table holds some 30,000 clones, more than 85% found once. Sequenced here: PBMCs, sampled 100 days after allogeneic stem cell transplant. The receptors here all came from a female patient aged 50-60 years who had an allogeneic stem cell transplant from a related donor, so the T cells may come from the graft donor. Some clones in this sample may be carry-over from other donors' samples. The CDR3 runs from the conserved cysteine through the conserved F or W. Fields, in order: clone size, J gene, V gene, D gene, CDR3 DNA, CDR3 protein. A D gene is named only where the DNA matches it firmly. The size of a clone is reported for some rows only, either as once, few or many, or as a class for expanded clones.

>.|TRBJ1-1|TRBV4-1|.
TGCGCCAGCAGCCAAACGGTCGGTGTCTTAGGGTTCGTTGAAGCTTTCTTT
CASSQTVGVLGFVEAFF
>.|TRBJ1-2|TRBV19|TRBD1
TGTGCCAGTAGTACGGGGACAGGGGGCTACACCTTC
CASSTGTGGYTF
>few|TRBJ1-3|TRBV19|.
TGTGCCAGTAGCACGACAGAAGGAAACACCATATATTTT
CASSTTEGNTIYF
>.|TRBJ2-1|TRBV19|.
TGTGCCAGTGGGGTGGGACCGAGCTCCTACAATGAGCAGTTCTTC
CASGVGPSSYNEQFF
>.|TRBJ2-3|TRBV5-1|.
TGCGCCAGCAGCTTGGATCTAGCGCAGTATTTT
CASSLDLAQYF
>.|TRBJ2-3|TRBV10-3|.
TGTGCCATCAGTGAGTTTCTTGCAGGGAGGAGGACAGATACGCAGTATTTT
CAISEFLAGRRTDTQYF
>.|TRBJ1-1|TRBV5-6|.
TGTGCCAGCAGCCGGTGGACGGGGAACACTGAAGCTTTCTTT
CASSRWTGNTEAFF
>.|TRBJ2-7|TRBV6-5|.
TGTGCCAGCAGTTCCCCCTACGAGCAGTACTTC
CASSSPYEQYF
>.|TRBJ1-3|TRBV2|.
TGTGCCAGCAGTGAATGGGGCGACAGGTCCAGCTCTGGAAACACCATATATTTT
CASSEWGDRSSSGNTIYF
>.|TRBJ1-5|TRBV27|TRBD1
TGTGCCAGCAGTTACAGGGGGTTCCAGCCCCAGCATTTT
CASSYRGFQPQHF
>.|TRBJ1-4|TRBV29-1|.
TGCAGCGTTGAAGATGGTGAAAAACTGTTTTTT
CSVEDGEKLFF
>.|TRBJ2-5|TRBV6-5|TRBD2
TGTGCCAGCAGGGGGACTAGCGGCTCTCAAGAGACCCAGTACTTC
CASRGTSGSQETQYF
>.|TRBJ1-2|TRBV6-5|TRBD1
TGTGCCAGCAGTCGGGACAGTAACTATGGCTACACCTTC
CASSRDSNYGYTF
>.|TRBJ1-2|TRBV2|.
TGTGCCAGCAGTCAGGGACTCTATGGCTACACCTTC
CASSQGLYGYTF
>.|TRBJ2-1|TRBV19|.
TGTGCCAGTAGTATAGGACTAGGACCGTACAATGAGCAGTTCTTC
CASSIGLGPYNEQFF
>.|TRBJ1-2|TRBV9|.
TGTGCCAGCAGCGTAGAGGCCAGGGAGGAATATGGCTACACCTTC
CASSVEAREEYGYTF
>.|TRBJ1-1|TRBV30|.
TGTGCCTGGAGTGTTTACACTGAAGCTTTCTTT
CAWSVYTEAFF
>.|TRBJ1-5|TRBV7-3|.
TGTGCCAGCAGCCTCCTATTTTATAGCAATCAGCCCCAGCATTTT
CASSLLFYSNQPQHF
>.|TRBJ2-3|TRBV2|.
TGTGCCAGCGGATGGGCCGGGACGCAGTATTTT
CASGWAGTQYF
>.|TRBJ2-3|TRBV11-3|.
TGTGCCAGCAGCGCCCGTCGAGGTCTGAGCACAGATACGCAGTATTTT
CASSARRGLSTDTQYF
>.|TRBJ1-5|TRBV5-8|.
TGTGCCAGCAGCTTGTGGGGGGGGGCCGGTCAGCCCCAGCATTTT
CASSLWGGAGQPQHF
>.|TRBJ1-2|TRBV5-8|TRBD1
TGTGCCAGCAGCTCCCAGGACAGGTCCTACACCTTC
CASSSQDRSYTF
>few|TRBJ2-3|TRBV5-8|.
TGTGCCAGCAGCGTCCTCTCTGGGGCAGATACGCAGTATTTT
CASSVLSGADTQYF
>.|TRBJ1-6|TRBV6-5|.
TGTGCCAGCAGTTCCCCCCTCCTCGGTTCACCCCTCCACTTT
CASSSPLLGSPLHF
>.|TRBJ2-1|TRBV11-2|.
TGTGCCAGCAGCTTAGCTCCAGGCCAGGGTGGTGCGGATGAGCAGTTCTTC
CASSLAPGQGGADEQFF
>.|TRBJ2-5|TRBV5-6|.
TGTGCCAGCAGCTTGGCCAGGCTAGAACAGACCCAGTACTTC
CASSLARLEQTQYF
>.|TRBJ1-4|TRBV19|.
TGTGCCAGTAGTATAGGCGCAGCAACTAATGAAAAACTGTTTTTT
CASSIGAATNEKLFF
>.|TRBJ2-3|TRBV4-1|.
TGCGCCAGCAGCCAGTCTTTGGACAGCGGCACAGATACGCAGTATTTT
CASSQSLDSGTDTQYF
>once|TRBJ2-1|TRBV4-2|.
TGTGCCAGCAGCCATCCCTTCCAGGGTCACAATGAGCAGTTCTTC
CASSHPFQGHNEQFF
>.|TRBJ2-7|TRBV7-6|.
TGTGCCAGCAGCTTGGGCACCGGGTCAGAATCCTACGAGCAGTACTTC
CASSLGTGSESYEQYF
>.|TRBJ1-2|TRBV6-1|.
TGTGCCTCCGAAGGGCAGGGTCGGGGCTACACCTTC
CASEGQGRGYTF
>.|TRBJ1-1|TRBV2|.
TGTGCCAGGGGCAGGCTTAACACTGAAGCTTTCTTT
CARGRLNTEAFF
>few|TRBJ1-3|TRBV7-6|.
TGTGCCAGCAGCTTCGTGGGGGGCTCTGGAAACACCATATATTTT
CASSFVGGSGNTIYF
>once|TRBJ2-7|TRBV23-1|.
TGCGCCAGCAGTCAACCAGGGACCGTTGCCTACGAGCAGTACTTC
CASSQPGTVAYEQYF
>.|TRBJ2-5|TRBV5-6|.
TGTGCCAGCAGCCGTGATCGGACGGTCAAGACCCAGTACTTC
CASSRDRTVKTQYF
>.|TRBJ2-7|TRBV7-7|.
TGTGCCAGCAGCCGGGGGGCAGGGCAGGTTTTATACTTC
CASSRGAGQVLYF
>.|TRBJ2-7|TRBV7-6|TRBD1
TGTGCCAGCACTTCCCTCACAGGGGGTAACGAGCAGTACTTC
CASTSLTGGNEQYF
>.|TRBJ2-7|TRBV2|.
TGTGCCAGCAGTGAAGACAGTTACTCCTACGAGCAGTACTTC
CASSEDSYSYEQYF
>.|TRBJ2-7|TRBV2|TRBD1
TGTGCCAGCACGAGGACAGGGGCTACCTACGAGCAGTACTTC
CASTRTGATYEQYF
>once|TRBJ1-2|TRBV5-6|.
TGTGCCAGCAAGTTCCTCCTGGGGGGGAGAAGATACCTTCATGGCTACACCTTC
CASKFLLGGRRYLHGYTF
>.|TRBJ1-1|TRBV7-9|.
TGTGCCAGCAGCTTTGGGCAGGGGACTGAAGCTTTCTTT
CASSFGQGTEAFF
>.|TRBJ2-3|TRBV7-2|TRBD1
TGTGCCAGCAGCTCACGGACAGGGATTAGCACAGATACGCAGTATTTT
CASSSRTGISTDTQYF
>.|TRBJ1-2|TRBV30|.
TGTGCCTGGAGTATGCACTATGGCTACACCTTC
CAWSMHYGYTF
>.|TRBJ2-2|TRBV18|.
TGTGCCAGCTCACCACGTATCGGGGAGCTGTTTTTT
CASSPRIGELFF
>.|TRBJ1-1|TRBV27|.
TGTGCCAGCAGTATCTCGGGACAATGGAACACTGAAGCTTTCTTT
CASSISGQWNTEAFF
>.|TRBJ2-7|TRBV29-1|TRBD2
TGCAGCGTTGAGGGAGCTCCTAGCGGGCCTTCCTACGAGCAGTACTTC
CSVEGAPSGPSYEQYF
>.|TRBJ1-2|TRBV19|.
TGTGCCAGTAGTATGCGTAGGGAATCTAACTATGGCTACACCTTC
CASSMRRESNYGYTF
>once|TRBJ1-3|TRBV7-8|.
TGTGCCAGCAGCGTCAATTCTGGTGCCGGAAACACCATATATTTT
CASSVNSGAGNTIYF
>.|TRBJ2-3|TRBV19|.
TGTGCCAGTAGTAATGGAGCAGAACCTAGCACAGATACGCAGTATTTT
CASSNGAEPSTDTQYF